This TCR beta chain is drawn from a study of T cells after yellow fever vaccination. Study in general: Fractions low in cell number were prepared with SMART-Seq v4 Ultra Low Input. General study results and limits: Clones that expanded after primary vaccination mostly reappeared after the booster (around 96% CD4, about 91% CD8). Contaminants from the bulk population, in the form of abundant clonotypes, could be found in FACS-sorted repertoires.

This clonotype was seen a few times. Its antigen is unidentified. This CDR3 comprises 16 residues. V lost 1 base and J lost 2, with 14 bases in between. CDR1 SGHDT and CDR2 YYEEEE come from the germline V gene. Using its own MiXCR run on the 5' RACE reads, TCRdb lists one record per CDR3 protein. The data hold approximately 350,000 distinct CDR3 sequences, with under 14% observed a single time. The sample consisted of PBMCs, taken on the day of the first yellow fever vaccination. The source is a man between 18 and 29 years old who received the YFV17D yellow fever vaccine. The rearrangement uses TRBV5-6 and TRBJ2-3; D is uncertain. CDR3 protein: CASSLRRTFTTDTQYF. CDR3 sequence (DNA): TGTGCCAGCAGCTTGCGAAGGACCTTTACCACAGATACGCAGTATTTT.